The text below deals with one T cell receptor (beta chain). Method: immunoSEQ multiplex PCR; TCRdb's copy keeps in-frame clones and lacks some. The sample lists 25,000 to 30,000 clones; 84% were seen once. This record belongs to a study of early stage breast cancer tumors. Looked up from germline, CDR1 is SGHTA and CDR2 is FQGNSA. There are 13 residues in the CDR3. V shed 3 bases and J shed 12 bases, with 15 bases lying between them. The chain joins TRBV7-2 to TRBJ1-5, with D perhaps TRBD1 (6 bases). The sequenced material came from blood. The sequence was collected from a person between 50 and 60 years old with breast cancer. CDR3 DNA sequence: TGTGCCAGCAGCTTGGACAGAATAGACCTCCAGCATTTT. It is translated as CASSLDRIDLQHF.